The 14 T cell receptor beta chains below were found in one sample sequenced in a study of cytomegalovirus exposure and HLA in healthy donors. PCR used 60 Vbeta primers and 13 Jbeta primers. Using immunoSEQ multiplex PCR, the repertoire was profiled, and TCRdb retains in-frame clones only, with some absent. This sample carries 200,000 to 250,000 clones, around 80% of them seen once, and the ten largest clones take around 5.7%. The specimen was PBMCs. These receptors were taken from a woman in her thirties or forties in good health and CMV-seropositive.

The rearrangement joins TRBV5-5 to TRBJ2-7, with a possible D match to TRBD1 (5 bases). Trimming left V 5 bases short and J 0 bases short, with 12 bases between. There are 14 residues in the CDR3. Germline CDR1 SGHKS, CDR2 YYEKEE (reference sequence). In DNA, the CDR3 is TGTGCCAGCAGTACGCAGGACAACTCCTACGAGCAGTACTTC. Its protein is CASSTQDNSYEQYF.

The chain combines TRBV5-1 with TRBJ1-2; 7 bases map to TRBD1. CDR3 length: 13 residues. Trimming took 0 bases from V and 8 from J; bases not matched to a gene: 4. Germline assignment: CDR1 SGHRS and CDR2 YFSETQ. The CDR3 DNA reads TGCGCCAGCAGCTTGGAGGGGGCTCTGGGCTACACCTTC. Translating gives CASSLEGALGYTF. Drawing the rest from reference TRBV5-1 and TRBJ1-2, the complete variable domain is KAGVTQTPRYLIKTRGQQVTLSCSPISGHRSVSWYQQTPGQGLQFLFEYFSETQRNKGNFPGRFSGRQFSNSRSEMNVSTLELGDSALYLCASSLEGALGYTFGSGTRLTVV.

This clone has more than one count but fewer than ten. The rearrangement links TRBV4-1 to TRBJ2-1, with a possible D match to TRBD2 (5 bases). CDR3 length: 15 amino acids. V gave up 3 bases and J gave up 4 bases, with 13 bases separating them. CDR1 and CDR2 from the germline V gene are MGHRA and YSYEKL. The CDR3 DNA reads as TGCGCCAGCAGCCATGATTTCCGGGATTACAATGAGCAGTTCTTC. This codes for CASSHDFRDYNEQFF.

V gene TRBV5-4 combines with J gene TRBJ2-7; 8 bases line up with TRBD2. J gave up 0 bases and V 0 bases, and 2 bases lay outside the gene matches. The CDR3 is 15 residues long. Germline loops: CDR1 SGHNT, CDR2 YYREEE (reference sequence). The CDR3 DNA follows: TGTGCCAGCAGCTTGGGACTAGCGAACTCCTACGAGCAGTACTTC. Protein: CASSLGLANSYEQYF. Full variable domain (remainder filled in from reference TRBV5-4 and TRBJ2-7): ETGVTQSPTHLIKTRGQQVTLRCSSQSGHNTVSWYQQALGQGPQFIFQYYREEENGRGNFPPRFSGLQFPNYSSELNVNALELDDSALYLCASSLGLANSYEQYFGPGTRLTVT.

This clone was detected only a few times. This sequence joins TRBV25-1 and TRBJ1-1; D may be TRBD1 (5 bases). This CDR3 is built from 13 residues. The germline V and J ends were trimmed by 5 bases and 1 base, with 8 bases remaining between them. Per germline, CDR1 MGHDK and CDR2 SYGVNS. The CDR3 nucleotides read TGTGCCAGCAGTCTACAGGAGAACACTGAAGCTTTCTTT. This gives the protein CASSLQENTEAFF.

This rearrangement joins TRBV27 to TRBJ2-5; D is perhaps TRBD2 (7 bases). Judging by the DNA end, TRBJ2-7 fits better; the J call may be wrong. The CDR3 sequence is 20 residues long. Germline CDR1 MNHEY, CDR2 SMNVEV (reference sequence). The CDR3 sequence is CASSWGRAQARSGKSYEQYF. In DNA form, the CDR3 reads TGTGCCAGCAGTTGGGGGCGGGCCCAGGCCCGCAGCGGGAAATCCTACGAGCAGTACTTC.

The J gene is TRBJ1-1, the V gene TRBV7-3, with unresolved D. V gave up 7 bases and J gave up 0 bases, with 9 bases separating them. The CDR3 spans 13 residues. Per germline, CDR1 SGHTA and CDR2 FQGTGA. The CDR3 loop reads CASKAGMNTEAFF. The CDR3 region has the DNA TGTGCCAGCAAAGCGGGCATGAACACTGAAGCTTTCTTT.

The chain carries TRBV27 and TRBJ2-7, with TRBD1 as a possible D gene (6 bases). The V and J ends lost 8 bases and 2 bases respectively, with 25 bases between them. The CDR3 spans 17 residues. CDR1 is MNHEY, CDR2 SMNVEV, per germline (reference sequence). The CDR3 nucleotides are TGTGCCAGCCGTGATGGGTCGCTGCTGCAGGGGACCTACGAGCAGTACTTC. Its protein product is CASRDGSLLQGTYEQYF.

This chain uses TRBV10-3 with TRBJ2-5; possible D gene TRBD2, 6 bases. V was cut by 2 bases and J by 4 bases, with 11 bases left in between. The CDR3 runs to 14 residues. Germline CDR1 ENHRY, CDR2 SYGVKD. For the CDR3, the DNA is TGTGCCATCAGTGAGCGGGGGAGCGGAGAGACCCAGTACTTC. Amino acids: CAISERGSGETQYF.

This clone has a handful of counts. This chain uses TRBV16 with TRBJ1-1; a weak D match, TRBD1 (5 bases). Germline CDR1 KGHSY, CDR2 FQNENV. The V gene lost 0 bases and the J gene lost 5 bases, with 7 bases spanning the gap. The CDR3 consists of 13 residues. For the CDR3, the DNA is TGTGCCAGCAGCCAATCGGGGGGAACTGAAGCTTTCTTT. Protein sequence: CASSQSGGTEAFF.

J is TRBJ1-5 and V is TRBV6-6, with D unclear. V was trimmed by 8 bases and J by 0 bases, leaving 17 bases between them. Germline V gene data show CDR1 as MNHNY and CDR2 as SVGAGI (reference sequence). This CDR3 is 16 amino acids long. The CDR3 DNA reads TGTGCCAGCTTCGGTCGCGAGAATTTTAGCAATCAGCCCCAGCATTTT. As protein: CASFGRENFSNQPQHF.

This clone came up a few times. The chain employs TRBV25-1 and TRBJ1-2; tentatively, D is TRBD1 (5 bases). In germline, CDR1 is MGHDK, CDR2 SYGVNS. This CDR3 region has 18 residues. V dropped 5 bases and J dropped 7 bases, with 29 bases sitting between them. The CDR3 is CASSPNLGQGSRGTGYTF. The CDR3 region has the DNA TGTGCCAGCAGTCCAAACCTCGGGCAGGGAAGTAGGGGAACTGGCTACACCTTC.

This clone was observed once. The rearrangement links TRBV7-6 to TRBJ2-2; maybe TRBD2 (5 bases). The V gene's germline CDR1 is SGHVS and CDR2 FNYEAQ. The CDR3 consists of 13 residues. Trimming took 3 bases from V and 5 from J, leaving 7 bases between them. In nucleotides, the CDR3 is TGTGCCAGCAGCTTGAAGCGGACCGGGGAGCTGTTTTTT. This encodes CASSLKRTGELFF.

CDR3 amino acids: CASSSSSGAGRHEQYF. The DNA of the CDR3 is TGTGCCAGCAGTTCCTCCAGTGGGGCAGGTAGGCACGAGCAGTACTTC. The chain has TRBV27 and TRBJ2-7; a weak D match, TRBD1 (5 bases). The CDR3 sequence is 16 residues long. Trimming shortened V by 4 bases and J by 5 bases, and 21 bases separated the two germline ends. CDR1 and CDR2 (germline): MNHEY, SMNVEV (reference sequence).